The entry below describes one TCR beta chain. The antigen remains unidentified. TCRdb ran MiXCR on the 5' RACE reads and lists one entry per CDR3 protein. The repertoire holds 200,000 to 250,000 distinct CDR3 sequences, with 7% as singletons. This sample is part of a study of identical twins. Deletions cut 1 base from V and 1 base from J, with 11 bases between. The CDR3 has 15 residues. In germline, CDR1 is SGHKS, CDR2 YYEKEE (reference sequence). Study-level findings and limits: Memory repertoires lacked the insertion deficit that abundant cord blood beta clonotypes showed. Model-predicted out-of-frame TCR alpha sharing fell below observed values in monozygotic twins. Zero-insertion results could be subject to partial confounding by invariant MAIT and iNKT cells. Twins' excess sharing was less marked for out-of-frame beta sequences.

This sample also appeared in a second study, on yellow fever vaccine responses in identical twins.

Sequenced input: memory (CD45RO+) T cells sorted from blood. This chain connects TRBV5-5 to TRBJ1-1; D is unclear. This sequence was found in a woman between 18 and 29 years old in good health. The CDR3 reads CASSLQSRGNTEAFF. CDR3 bases: TGTGCCAGCAGCTTGCAATCCAGAGGGAACACTGAAGCTTTCTTT.